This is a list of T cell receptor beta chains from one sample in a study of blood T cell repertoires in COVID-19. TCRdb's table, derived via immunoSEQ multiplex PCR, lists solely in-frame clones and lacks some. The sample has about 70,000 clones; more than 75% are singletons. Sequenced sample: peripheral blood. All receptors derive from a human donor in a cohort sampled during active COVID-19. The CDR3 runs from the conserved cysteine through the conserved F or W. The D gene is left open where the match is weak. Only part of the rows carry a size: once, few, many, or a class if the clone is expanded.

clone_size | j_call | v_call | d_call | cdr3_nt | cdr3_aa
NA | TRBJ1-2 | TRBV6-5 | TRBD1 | TGTGCCAGCAGTTACTCGACAGGGACGGGTTATGGCTACACCTTC | CASSYSTGTGYGYTF
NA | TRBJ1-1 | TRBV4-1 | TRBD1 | TGCGCCAGCAGCCCTGAAACAGGGGGCGCGAGGCTAGCTTTCTTT | CASSPETGGARLAFF
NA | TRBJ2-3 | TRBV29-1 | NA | TGCAGCGTTGAACTCGGGACTGTCACAGATACGCAGTATTTT | CSVELGTVTDTQYF
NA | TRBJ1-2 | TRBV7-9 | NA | TGTGCCAGCAGCTTAGACCGACCCGTGGGGGGTGGCTATGGCTACACCTTC | CASSLDRPVGGGYGYTF
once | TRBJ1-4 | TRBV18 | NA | TGTGCCAGCTCACCCCGCGGAAATGAAAAACTGTTTTTT | CASSPRGNEKLFF
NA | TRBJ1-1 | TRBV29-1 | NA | TGCAGCGTTGAAGAACATTTGGCTTTCTTT | CSVEEHLAFF
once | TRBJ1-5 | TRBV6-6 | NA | TGTGCCAGCAAAACCGAGAATCAGCCCCAGCATTTT | CASKTENQPQHF
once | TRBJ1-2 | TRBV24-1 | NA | TGTGGCCACCTCTACCTTACGAATGGCTACACCTTC | CGHLYLTNGYTF
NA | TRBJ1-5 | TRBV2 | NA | TGTGCCAGCATGAGGGGCAATCAGCCCCAGCATTTT | CASMRGNQPQHF
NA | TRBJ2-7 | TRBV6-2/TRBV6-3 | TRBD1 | TGTGCCAGCAGTACCGAGGACAGGTTGGGCTCCTACGAGCAGTACTTC | CASSTEDRLGSYEQYF
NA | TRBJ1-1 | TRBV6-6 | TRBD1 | TGTGCCAGCAGTGCGACAGGGGGAAACACTGAAGCTTTCTTT | CASSATGGNTEAFF
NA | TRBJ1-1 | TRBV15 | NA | TGTGCCACCAGCATGGGGGGAAAAAACACTGAAGCTTTCTTT | CATSMGGKNTEAFF
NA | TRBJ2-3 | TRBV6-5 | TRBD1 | TGTGCCAGCAGCGGAGGGACAGGACGCACAGATACGCAGTATTTT | CASSGGTGRTDTQYF
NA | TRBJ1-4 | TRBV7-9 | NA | TGTGCCAGTAAACAGACGAACCATGCAACTAATGAAAAACTGTTTTTT | CASKQTNHATNEKLFF
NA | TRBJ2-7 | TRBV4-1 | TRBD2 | TGCGCCAGCAGCCAGCCCAGACTAGCGGGGGGGCCCGGGTCCTACGAGCAGTACTTC | CASSQPRLAGGPGSYEQYF
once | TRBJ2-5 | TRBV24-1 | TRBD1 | TGTGCCACCAGTGATTTAGGGGGACAGGGTCAAGAGACCCAGTACTTC | CATSDLGGQGQETQYF
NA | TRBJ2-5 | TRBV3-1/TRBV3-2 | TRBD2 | TGTGCCAGCAGCCAGGATTCTAGCGGGGGAGGAGAGACCCAGTACTTC | CASSQDSSGGGETQYF